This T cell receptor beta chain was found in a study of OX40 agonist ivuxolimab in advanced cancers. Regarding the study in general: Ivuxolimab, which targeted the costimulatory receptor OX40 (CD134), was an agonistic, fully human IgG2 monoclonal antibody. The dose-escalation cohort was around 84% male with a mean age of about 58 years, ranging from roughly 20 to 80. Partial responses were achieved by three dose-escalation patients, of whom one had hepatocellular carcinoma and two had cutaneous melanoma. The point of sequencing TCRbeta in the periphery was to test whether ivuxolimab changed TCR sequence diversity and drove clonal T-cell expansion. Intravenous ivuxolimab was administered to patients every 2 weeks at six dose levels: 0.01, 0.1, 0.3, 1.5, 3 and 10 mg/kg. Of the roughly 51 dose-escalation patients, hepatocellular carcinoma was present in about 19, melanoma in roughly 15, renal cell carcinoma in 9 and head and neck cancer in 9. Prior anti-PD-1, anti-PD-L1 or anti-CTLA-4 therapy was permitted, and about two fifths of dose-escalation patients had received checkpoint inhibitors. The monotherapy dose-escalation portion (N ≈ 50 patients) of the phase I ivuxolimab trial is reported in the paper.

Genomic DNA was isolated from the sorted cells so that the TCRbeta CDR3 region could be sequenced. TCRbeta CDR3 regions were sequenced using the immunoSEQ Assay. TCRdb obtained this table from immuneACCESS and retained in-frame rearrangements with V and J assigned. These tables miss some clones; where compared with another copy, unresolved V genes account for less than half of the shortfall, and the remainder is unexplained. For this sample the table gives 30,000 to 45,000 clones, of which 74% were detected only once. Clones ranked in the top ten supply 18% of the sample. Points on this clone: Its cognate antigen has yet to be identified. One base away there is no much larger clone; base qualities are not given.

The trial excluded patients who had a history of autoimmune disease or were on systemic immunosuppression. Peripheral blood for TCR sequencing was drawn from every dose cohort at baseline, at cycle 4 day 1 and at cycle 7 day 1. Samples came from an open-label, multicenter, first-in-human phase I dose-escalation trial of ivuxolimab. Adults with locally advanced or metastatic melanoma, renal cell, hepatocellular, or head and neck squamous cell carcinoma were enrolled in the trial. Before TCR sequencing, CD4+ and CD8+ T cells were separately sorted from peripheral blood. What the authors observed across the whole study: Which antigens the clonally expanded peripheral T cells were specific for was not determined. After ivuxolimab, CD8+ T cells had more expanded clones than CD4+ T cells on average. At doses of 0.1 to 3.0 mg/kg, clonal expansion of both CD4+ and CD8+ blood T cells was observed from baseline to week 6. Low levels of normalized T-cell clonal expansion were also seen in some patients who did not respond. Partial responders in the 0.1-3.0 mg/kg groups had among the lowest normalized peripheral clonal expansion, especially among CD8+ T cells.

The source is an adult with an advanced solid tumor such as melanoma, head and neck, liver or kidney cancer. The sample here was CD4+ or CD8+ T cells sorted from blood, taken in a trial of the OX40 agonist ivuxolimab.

The DNA sequence is given as TGCGCCAGCAGCTTGAGTGGACAGGCCTCCCAGCCCCAGCATTTT. Its protein is CASSLSGQASQPQHF. The rearranged segments are TRBV5-1 and TRBJ1-5; 7 bases in the middle match TRBD1. Reading the germline V gene gives CDR1 SGHRS and CDR2 YFSETQ. From V the trimming removes 1 base and from J it removes 7 bases, while the gene matches leave 8 bases of the junction unaccounted for. There are 15 amino acids in the CDR3, from cysteine to phenylalanine inclusive. CDR3 DNA is the only sequence kept; it has 45 bases, read in frame from the first base.